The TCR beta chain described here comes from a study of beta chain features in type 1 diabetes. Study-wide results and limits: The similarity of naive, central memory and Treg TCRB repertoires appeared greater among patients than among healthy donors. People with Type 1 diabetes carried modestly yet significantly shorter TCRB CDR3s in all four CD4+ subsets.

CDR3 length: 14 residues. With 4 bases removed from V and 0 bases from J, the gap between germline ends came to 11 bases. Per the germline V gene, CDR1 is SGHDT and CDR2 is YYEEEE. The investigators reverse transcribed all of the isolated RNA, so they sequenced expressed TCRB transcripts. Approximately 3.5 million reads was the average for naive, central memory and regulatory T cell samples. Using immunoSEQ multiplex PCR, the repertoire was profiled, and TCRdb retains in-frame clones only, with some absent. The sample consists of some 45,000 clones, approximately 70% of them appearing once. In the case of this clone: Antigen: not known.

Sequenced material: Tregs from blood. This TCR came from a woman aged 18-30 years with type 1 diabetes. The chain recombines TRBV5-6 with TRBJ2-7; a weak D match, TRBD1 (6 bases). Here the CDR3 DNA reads TGTGCCAGCAGCCTGGGACATCTCTCCTACGAGCAGTACTTC. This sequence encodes CASSLGHLSYEQYF.